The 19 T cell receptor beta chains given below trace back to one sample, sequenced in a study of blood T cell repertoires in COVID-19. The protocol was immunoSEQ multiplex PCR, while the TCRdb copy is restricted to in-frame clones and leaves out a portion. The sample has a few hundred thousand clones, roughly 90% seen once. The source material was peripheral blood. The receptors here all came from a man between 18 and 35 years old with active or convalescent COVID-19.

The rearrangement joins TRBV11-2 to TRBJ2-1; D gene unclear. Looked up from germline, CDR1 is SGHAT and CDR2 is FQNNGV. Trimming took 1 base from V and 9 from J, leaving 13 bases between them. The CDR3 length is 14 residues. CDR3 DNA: TGTGCCAGCAGCTTAGGTAGCCTTTACTCTGAGCAGTTCTTC. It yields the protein CASSLGSLYSEQFF. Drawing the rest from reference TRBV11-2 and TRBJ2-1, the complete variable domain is EAGVAQSPRYKIIEKRQSVAFWCNPISGHATLYWYQQILGQGPKLLIQFQNNGVVDDSQLPKDRFSAERLKGVDSTLKIQPAKLEDSAVYLCASSLGSLYSEQFFGPGTRLTVL.

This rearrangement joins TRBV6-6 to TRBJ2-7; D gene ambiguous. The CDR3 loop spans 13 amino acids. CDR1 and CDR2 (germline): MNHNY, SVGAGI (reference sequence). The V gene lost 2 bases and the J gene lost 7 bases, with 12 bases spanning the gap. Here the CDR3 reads CASSYGSSPEQYF. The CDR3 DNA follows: TGTGCCAGCAGTTACGGTTCGAGTCCTGAGCAGTACTTC.

This CDR3 is CATSDSWRGGNNEQFF. The DNA for the CDR3 is TGTGCCACCAGTGATTCATGGCGGGGGGGGAACAATGAGCAGTTCTTC. The chain uses TRBV24-1 and TRBJ2-1; 9 nucleotides agree with TRBD2. With V trimmed by 2 bases and J by 5 bases, 6 bases remained unmatched. Germline V lookup: CDR1 KGHDR, CDR2 SFDVKD. This CDR3 comprises 16 residues.

The CDR3 sequence: CAITPTGEIYEQYF. The CDR3, as DNA: TGTGCCATTACCCCGACAGGGGAAATCTACGAGCAGTACTTC. This sequence joins TRBV7-9 and TRBJ2-7; TRBD1 matches at 8 bases. The CDR3 covers 14 residues. V dropped 10 bases and J dropped 3; count of bases not matched to a gene: 11. In germline, CDR1 is SEHNR, CDR2 FQNEAQ (reference sequence).

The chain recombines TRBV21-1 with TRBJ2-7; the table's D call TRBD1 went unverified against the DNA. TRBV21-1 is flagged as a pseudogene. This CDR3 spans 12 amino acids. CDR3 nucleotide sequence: TGTGCCTTGCCCCAGGGTCCCTACGAGCAGTACTTC. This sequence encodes CALPQGPYEQYF.

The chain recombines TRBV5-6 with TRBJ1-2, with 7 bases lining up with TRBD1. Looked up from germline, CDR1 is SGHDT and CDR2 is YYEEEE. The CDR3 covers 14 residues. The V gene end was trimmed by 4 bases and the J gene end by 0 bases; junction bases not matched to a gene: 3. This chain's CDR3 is CASSPGTANYGYTF. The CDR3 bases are TGTGCCAGCAGCCCGGGGACAGCTAACTATGGCTACACCTTC.

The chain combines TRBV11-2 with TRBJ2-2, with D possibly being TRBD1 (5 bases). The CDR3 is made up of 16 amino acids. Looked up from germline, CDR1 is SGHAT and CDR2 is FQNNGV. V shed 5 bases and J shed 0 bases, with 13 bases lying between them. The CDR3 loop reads CASSGHGHTNTGELFF. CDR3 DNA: TGTGCCAGCAGCGGGCATGGACACACGAACACCGGGGAGCTGTTTTTT.

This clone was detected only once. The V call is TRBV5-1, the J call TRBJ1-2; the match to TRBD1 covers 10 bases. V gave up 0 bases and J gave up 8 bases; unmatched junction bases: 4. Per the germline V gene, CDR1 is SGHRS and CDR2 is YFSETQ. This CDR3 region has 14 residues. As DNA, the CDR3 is TGCGCCAGCAGCTTGGGACAGGGGGCGGGAGGCTACACCTTC. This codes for CASSLGQGAGGYTF.

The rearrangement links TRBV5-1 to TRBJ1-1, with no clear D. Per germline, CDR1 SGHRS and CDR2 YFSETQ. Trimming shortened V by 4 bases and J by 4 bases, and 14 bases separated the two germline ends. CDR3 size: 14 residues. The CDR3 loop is CASSATPEGTEAFF. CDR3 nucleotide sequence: TGCGCCAGCAGCGCGACTCCGGAGGGCACTGAAGCTTTCTTT. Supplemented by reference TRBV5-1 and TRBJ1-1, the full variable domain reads KAGVTQTPRYLIKTRGQQVTLSCSPISGHRSVSWYQQTPGQGLQFLFEYFSETQRNKGNFPGRFSGRQFSNSRSEMNVSTLELGDSALYLCASSATPEGTEAFFGQGTRLTVV.

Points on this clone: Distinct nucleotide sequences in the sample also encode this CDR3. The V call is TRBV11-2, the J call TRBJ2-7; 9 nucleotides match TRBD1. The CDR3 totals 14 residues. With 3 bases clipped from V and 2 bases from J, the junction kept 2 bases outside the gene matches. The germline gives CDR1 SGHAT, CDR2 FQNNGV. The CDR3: CASSFGTGTYEQYF. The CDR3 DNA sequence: TGTGCCAGCAGCTTTGGGACAGGGACCTACGAGCAGTACTTC.

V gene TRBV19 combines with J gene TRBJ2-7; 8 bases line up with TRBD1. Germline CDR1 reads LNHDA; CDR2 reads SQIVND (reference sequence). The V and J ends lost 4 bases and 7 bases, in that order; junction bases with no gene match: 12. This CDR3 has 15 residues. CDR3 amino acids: CASSRRVGQAGEQYF. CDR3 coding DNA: TGTGCCAGTAGTAGAAGAGTGGGACAGGCCGGGGAGCAGTACTTC.

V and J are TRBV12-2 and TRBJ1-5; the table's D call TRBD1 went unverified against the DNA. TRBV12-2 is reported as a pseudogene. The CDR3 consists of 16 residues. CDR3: CASRLVGRGKSKPQHF. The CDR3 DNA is TGTGCAAGTCGCTTAGTTGGCAGGGGGAAAAGTAAGCCCCAGCATTTT.

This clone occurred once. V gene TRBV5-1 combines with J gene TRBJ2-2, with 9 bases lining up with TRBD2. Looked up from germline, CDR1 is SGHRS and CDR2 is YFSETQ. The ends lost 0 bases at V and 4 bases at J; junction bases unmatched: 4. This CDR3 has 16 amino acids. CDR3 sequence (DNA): TGCGCCAGCAGCTTGGCAGCGGGGGGTCCCACCGGGGAGCTGTTTTTT. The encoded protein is CASSLAAGGPTGELFF.

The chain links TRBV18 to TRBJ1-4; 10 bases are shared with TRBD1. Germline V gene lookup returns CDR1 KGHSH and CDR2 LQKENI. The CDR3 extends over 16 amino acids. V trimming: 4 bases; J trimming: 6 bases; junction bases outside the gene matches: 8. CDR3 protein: CASSRPRGTGDEKLFF. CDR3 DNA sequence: TGTGCCAGCTCACGCCCGAGAGGGACAGGGGATGAAAAACTGTTTTTT.

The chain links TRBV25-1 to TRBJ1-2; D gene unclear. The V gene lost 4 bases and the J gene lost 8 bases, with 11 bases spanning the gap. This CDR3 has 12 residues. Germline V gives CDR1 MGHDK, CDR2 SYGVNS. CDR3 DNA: TGTGCCAGCAGTGCGGGGTGGTACGGCTACACCTTC. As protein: CASSAGWYGYTF.

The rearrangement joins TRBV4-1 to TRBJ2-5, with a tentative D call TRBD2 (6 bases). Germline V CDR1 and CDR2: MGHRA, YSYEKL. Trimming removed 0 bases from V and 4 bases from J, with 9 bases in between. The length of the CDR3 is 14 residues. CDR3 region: CASSQEGTLETQYF. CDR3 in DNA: TGCGCCAGCAGCCAAGAAGGGACTTTAGAGACCCAGTACTTC.

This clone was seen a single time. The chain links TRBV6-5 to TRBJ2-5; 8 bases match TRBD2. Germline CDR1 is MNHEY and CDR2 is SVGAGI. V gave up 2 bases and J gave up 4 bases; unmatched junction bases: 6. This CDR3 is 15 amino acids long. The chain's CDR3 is CASSYRPLAVETQYF. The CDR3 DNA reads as TGTGCCAGCAGTTACCGACCACTAGCGGTAGAGACCCAGTACTTC.

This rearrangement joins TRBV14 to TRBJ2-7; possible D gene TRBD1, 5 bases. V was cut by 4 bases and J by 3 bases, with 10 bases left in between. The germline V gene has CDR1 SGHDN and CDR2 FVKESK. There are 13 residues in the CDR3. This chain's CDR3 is CASSPRAFYEQYF. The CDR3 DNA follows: TGTGCCAGCAGCCCCAGGGCTTTCTACGAGCAGTACTTC.

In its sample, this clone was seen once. CDR3 protein: CASRGWTGLETQYF. In DNA, the CDR3 is TGTGCCAGCAGGGGTTGGACAGGGCTAGAGACCCAGTACTTC. This chain connects TRBV6-5 to TRBJ2-5; 8 bases align to TRBD1. Per germline, CDR1 MNHEY and CDR2 SVGAGI. CDR3 length equals 14 residues. With 6 bases clipped from V and 4 bases from J, the junction kept 7 bases outside the gene matches.